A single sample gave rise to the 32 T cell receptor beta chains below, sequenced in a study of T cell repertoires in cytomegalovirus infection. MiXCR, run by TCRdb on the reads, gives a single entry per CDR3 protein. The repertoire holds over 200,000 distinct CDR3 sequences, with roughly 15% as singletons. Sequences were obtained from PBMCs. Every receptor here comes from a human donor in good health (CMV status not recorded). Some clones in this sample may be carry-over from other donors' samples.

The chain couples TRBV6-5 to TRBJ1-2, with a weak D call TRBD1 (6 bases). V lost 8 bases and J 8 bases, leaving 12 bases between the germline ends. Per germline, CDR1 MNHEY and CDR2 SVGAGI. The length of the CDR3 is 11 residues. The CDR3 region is CASGTGHGYTF. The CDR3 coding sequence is TGTGCCAGCGGTACAGGGCACGGCTACACCTTC.

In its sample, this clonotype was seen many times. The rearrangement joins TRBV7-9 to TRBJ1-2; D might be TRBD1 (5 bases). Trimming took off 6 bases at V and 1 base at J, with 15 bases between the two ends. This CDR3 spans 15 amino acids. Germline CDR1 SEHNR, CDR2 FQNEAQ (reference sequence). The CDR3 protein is CASSRGEGLNYGYTF. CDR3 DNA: TGTGCCAGCAGTCGTGGAGAGGGGCTTAACTATGGCTACACCTTC.

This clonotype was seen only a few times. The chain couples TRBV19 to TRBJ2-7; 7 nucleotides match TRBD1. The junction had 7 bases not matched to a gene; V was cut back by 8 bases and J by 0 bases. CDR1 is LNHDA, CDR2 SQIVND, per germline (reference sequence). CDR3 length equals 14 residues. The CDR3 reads CASRETGVSYEQYF. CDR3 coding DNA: TGTGCCAGTCGGGAAACAGGGGTCTCCTACGAGCAGTACTTC.

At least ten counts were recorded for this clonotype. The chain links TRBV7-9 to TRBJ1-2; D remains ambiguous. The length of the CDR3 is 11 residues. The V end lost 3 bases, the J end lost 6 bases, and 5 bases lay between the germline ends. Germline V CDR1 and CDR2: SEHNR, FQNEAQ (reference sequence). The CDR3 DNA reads TGTGCCAGCAGCTTCTTCGATGGCTACACCTTC. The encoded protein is CASSFFDGYTF. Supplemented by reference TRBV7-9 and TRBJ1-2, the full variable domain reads DTGVSQNPRHKITKRGQNVTFRCDPISEHNRLYWYRQTLGQGPEFLTYFQNEAQLEKSRLLSDRFSAERPKGSFSTLEIQRTEQGDSAMYLCASSFFDGYTFGSGTRLTVV.

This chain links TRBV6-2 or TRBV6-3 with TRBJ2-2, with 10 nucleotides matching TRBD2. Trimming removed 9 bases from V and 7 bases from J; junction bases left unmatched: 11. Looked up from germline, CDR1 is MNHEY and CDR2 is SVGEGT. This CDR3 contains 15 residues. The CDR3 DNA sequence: TGTGCCAGTTGTCAGCTAGCGGGAGTAAGCGGGGAGCTGTTTTTT. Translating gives CASCQLAGVSGELFF.

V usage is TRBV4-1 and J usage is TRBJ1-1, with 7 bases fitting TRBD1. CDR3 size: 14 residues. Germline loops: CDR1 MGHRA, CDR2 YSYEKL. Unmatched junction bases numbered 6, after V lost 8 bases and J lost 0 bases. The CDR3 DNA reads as TGCGCCAGCTATGCCGGGACAGTGAACACTGAAGCTTTCTTT. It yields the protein CASYAGTVNTEAFF.

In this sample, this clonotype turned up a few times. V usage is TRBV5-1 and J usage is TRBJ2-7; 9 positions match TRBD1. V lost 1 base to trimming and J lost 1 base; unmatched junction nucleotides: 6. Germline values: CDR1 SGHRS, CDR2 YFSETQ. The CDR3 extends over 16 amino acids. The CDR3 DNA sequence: TGCGCCAGCAGCTTGAGTCCGGGACAGGGATCCTACGAGCAGTACTTC. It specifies CASSLSPGQGSYEQYF.

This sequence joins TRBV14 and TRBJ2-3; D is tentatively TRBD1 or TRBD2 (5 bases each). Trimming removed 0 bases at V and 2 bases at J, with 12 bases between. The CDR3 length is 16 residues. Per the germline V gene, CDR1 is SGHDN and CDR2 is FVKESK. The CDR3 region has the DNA TGTGCCAGCAGCCAAGATTCGGGGACCCCCACAGATACGCAGTATTTT. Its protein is CASSQDSGTPTDTQYF.

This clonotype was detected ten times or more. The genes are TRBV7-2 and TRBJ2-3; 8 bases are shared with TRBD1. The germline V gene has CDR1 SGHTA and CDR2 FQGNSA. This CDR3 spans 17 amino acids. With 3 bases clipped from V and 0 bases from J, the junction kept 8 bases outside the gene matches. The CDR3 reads CASSFFLDRDSTDTQYF. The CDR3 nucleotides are TGTGCCAGCAGCTTCTTCCTGGACAGGGATAGCACAGATACGCAGTATTTT.

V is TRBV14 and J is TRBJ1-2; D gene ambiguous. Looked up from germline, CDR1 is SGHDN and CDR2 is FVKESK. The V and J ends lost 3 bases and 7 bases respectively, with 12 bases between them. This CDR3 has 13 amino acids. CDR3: CASSQDRLLGYTF. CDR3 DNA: TGTGCCAGCAGCCAGGACCGTTTGCTTGGCTACACCTTC.

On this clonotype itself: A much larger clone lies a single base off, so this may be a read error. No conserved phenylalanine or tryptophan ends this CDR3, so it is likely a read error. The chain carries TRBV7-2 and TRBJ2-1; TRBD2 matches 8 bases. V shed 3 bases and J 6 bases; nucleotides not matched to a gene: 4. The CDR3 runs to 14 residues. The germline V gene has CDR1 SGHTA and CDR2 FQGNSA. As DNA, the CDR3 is TGTGCCAGCAGCTTCTCGGGGGGGGGCAATGAGCAGTTCTTA. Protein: CASSFSGGGNEQFL.

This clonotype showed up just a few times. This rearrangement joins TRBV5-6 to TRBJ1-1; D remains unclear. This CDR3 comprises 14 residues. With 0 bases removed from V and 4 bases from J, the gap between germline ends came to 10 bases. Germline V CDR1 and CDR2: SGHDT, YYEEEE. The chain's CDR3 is CASSLVKQVTEAFF. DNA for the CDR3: TGTGCCAGCAGCTTGGTCAAACAAGTCACTGAAGCTTTCTTT. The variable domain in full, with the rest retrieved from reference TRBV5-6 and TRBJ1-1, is DAGVTQSPTHLIKTRGQQVTLRCSPKSGHDTVSWYQQALGQGPQFIFQYYEEEERQRGNFPDRFSGHQFPNYSSELNVNALLLGDSALYLCASSLVKQVTEAFFGQGTRLTVV.

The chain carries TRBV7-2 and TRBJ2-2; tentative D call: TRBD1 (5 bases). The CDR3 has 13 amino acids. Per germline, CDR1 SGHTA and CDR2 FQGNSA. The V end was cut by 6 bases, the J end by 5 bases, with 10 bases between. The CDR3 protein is CASRAGRTGELFF. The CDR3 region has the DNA TGTGCCAGCAGGGCAGGGCGTACCGGGGAGCTGTTTTTT.

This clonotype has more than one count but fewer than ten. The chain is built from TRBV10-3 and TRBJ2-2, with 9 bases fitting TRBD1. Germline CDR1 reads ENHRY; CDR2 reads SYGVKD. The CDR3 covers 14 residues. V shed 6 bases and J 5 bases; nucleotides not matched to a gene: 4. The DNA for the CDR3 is TGTGCCATCAGCAACAGGGGGCAAACCGGGGAGCTGTTTTTT. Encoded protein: CAISNRGQTGELFF.

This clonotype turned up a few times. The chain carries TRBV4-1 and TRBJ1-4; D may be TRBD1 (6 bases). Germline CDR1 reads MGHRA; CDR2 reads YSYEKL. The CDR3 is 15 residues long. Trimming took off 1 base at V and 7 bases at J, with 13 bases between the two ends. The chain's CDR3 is CASSQGSRGTEKLFF. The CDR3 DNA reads TGCGCCAGCAGCCAAGGGAGCAGGGGAACTGAAAAACTGTTTTTT.

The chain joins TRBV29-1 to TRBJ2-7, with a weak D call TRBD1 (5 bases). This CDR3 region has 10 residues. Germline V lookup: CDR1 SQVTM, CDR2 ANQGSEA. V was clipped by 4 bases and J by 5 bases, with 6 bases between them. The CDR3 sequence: CSVVGDEQYF. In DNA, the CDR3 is TGCAGCGTTGTAGGGGACGAGCAGTACTTC.

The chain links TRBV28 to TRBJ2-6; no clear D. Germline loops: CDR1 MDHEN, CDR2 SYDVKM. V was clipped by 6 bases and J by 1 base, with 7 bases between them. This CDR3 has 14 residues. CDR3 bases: TGTGCCAGCAGCTTGATTTCTGGGGCCAACGTCCTGACTTTC. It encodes CASSLISGANVLTF.

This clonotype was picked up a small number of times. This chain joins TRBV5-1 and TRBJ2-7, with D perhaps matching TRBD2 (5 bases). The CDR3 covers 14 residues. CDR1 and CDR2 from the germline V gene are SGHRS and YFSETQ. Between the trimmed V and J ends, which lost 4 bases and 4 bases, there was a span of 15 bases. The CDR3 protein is CASSNPGSQYEQYF. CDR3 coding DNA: TGCGCCAGCAGCAACCCGGGGAGTCAGTACGAGCAGTACTTC.

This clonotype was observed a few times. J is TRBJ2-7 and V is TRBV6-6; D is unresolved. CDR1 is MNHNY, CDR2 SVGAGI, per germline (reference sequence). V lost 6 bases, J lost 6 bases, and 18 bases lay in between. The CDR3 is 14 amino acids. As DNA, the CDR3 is TGTGCCAGCAGCGCAAAAGCCCCCCCCGCCGAGCAGTACTTC. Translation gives CASSAKAPPAEQYF.

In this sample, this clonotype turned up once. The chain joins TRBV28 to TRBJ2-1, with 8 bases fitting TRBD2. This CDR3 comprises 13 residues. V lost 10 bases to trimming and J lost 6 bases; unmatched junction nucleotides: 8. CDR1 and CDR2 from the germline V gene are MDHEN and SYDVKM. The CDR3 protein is CAITSGRTNEQFF. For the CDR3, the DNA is TGTGCCATCACTAGCGGCAGAACCAATGAGCAGTTCTTC.

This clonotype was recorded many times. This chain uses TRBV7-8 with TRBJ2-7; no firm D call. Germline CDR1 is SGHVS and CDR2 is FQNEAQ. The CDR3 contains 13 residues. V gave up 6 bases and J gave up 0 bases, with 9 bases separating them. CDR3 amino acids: CASSLPSSYEQYF. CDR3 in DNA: TGTGCCAGCAGTCTCCCTAGCTCCTACGAGCAGTACTTC. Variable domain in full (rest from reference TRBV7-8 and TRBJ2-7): GAGVSQSPRYKVAKRGQDVALRCDPISGHVSLFWYQQALGQGPEFLTYFQNEAQLDKSGLPSDRFFAERPEGSVSTLKIQRTQQEDSAVYLCASSLPSSYEQYFGPGTRLTVT.

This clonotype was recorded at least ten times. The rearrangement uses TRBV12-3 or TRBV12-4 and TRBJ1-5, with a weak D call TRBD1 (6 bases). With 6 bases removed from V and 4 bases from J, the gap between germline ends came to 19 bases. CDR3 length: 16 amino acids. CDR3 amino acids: CASRPLGTGPNQPQHF. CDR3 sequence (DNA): TGTGCCAGCAGGCCCCTAGGCACAGGGCCGAATCAGCCCCAGCATTTT.

The CDR3 region is CASTSGRGGLVEQFF. The CDR3 DNA reads TGTGCCAGCACCTCCGGGCGGGGGGGACTTGTGGAGCAGTTCTTC. The chain is built from TRBV12-3 or TRBV12-4 and TRBJ2-1, with 9 bases matching TRBD2. V lost 7 bases, J lost 10 bases, and 14 bases stayed unmatched. This CDR3 region has 15 residues.

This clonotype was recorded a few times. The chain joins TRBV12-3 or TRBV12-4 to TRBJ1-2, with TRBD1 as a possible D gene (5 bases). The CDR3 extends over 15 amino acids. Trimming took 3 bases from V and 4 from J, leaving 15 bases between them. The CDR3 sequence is CASSLGPGRLYGYTF. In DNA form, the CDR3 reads TGTGCCAGCAGTTTGGGGCCAGGGAGGCTCTATGGCTACACCTTC.

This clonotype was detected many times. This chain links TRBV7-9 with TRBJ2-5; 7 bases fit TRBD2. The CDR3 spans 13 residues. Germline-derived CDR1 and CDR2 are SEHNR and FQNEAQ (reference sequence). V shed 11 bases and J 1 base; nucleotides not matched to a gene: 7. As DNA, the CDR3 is TGTGCCTTGGGCGGGAGCCTCCAAGAGACCCAGTACTTC. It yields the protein CALGGSLQETQYF.

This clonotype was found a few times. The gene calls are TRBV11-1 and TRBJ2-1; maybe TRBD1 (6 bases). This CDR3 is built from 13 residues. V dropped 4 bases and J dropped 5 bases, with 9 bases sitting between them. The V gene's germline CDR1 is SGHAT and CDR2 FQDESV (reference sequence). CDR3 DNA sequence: TGTGCCAGCAGCTCAGGACAGCACAATGAGCAGTTCTTC. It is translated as CASSSGQHNEQFF.

Here the CDR3 DNA reads TGTGCCACCAGCAGAGTGCCAGGGGGCTTCTTAAACATTCAGTACTTC. Translation gives CATSRVPGGFLNIQYF. The chain is built from TRBV15 and TRBJ2-4; TRBD1 aligns across 8 bases. Per germline, CDR1 LNHNV and CDR2 YYDKDF (reference sequence). Trimming took 1 base from V and 6 from J; bases not matched to a gene: 8. The CDR3 runs 16 residues.

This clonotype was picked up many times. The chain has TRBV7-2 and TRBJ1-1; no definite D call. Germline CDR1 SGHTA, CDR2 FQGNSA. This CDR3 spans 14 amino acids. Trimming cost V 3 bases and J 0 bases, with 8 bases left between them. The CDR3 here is CASSLGRLNTEAFF. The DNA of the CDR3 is TGTGCCAGCAGCTTGGGGAGACTGAACACTGAAGCTTTCTTT.

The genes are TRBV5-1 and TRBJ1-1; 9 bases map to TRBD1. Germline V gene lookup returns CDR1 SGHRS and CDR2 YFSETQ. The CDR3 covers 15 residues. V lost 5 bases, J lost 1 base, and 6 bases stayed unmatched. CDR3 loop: CASSPQGARNTEAFF. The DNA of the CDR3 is TGCGCCAGCAGTCCACAGGGGGCGCGGAACACTGAAGCTTTCTTT.

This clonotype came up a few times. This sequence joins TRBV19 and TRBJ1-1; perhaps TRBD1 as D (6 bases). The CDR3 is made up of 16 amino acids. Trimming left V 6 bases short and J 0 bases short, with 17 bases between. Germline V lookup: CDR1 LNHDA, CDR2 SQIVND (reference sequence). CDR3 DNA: TGTGCCAGTAGCCCAGCTGGGGGCCGCATGAACACTGAAGCTTTCTTT. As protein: CASSPAGGRMNTEAFF.

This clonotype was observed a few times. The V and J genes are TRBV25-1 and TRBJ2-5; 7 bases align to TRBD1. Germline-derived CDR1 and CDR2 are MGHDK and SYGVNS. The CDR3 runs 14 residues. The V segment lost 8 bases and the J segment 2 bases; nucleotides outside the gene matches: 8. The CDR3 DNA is TGTGCCAGCGTTAACCCGGGACAGCAAGAGACCCAGTACTTC. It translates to CASVNPGQQETQYF.

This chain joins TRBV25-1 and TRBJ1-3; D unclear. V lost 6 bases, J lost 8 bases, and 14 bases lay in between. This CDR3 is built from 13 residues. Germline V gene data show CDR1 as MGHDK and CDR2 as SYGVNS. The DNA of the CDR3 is TGTGCCAGCAGGGCATACACCGGAGACACCATATATTTT. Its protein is CASRAYTGDTIYF.